This T cell receptor beta chain was captured by sequencing in a study of shared clonotypes between healthy human individuals. This CDR3 has 11 amino acids. CDR1 is DFQATT, CDR2 SNEGSKA, per germline (reference sequence). After removal of 6 bases from V and 12 bases from J, the junction contained 7 bases not matched to a gene. Profiled with immunoSEQ multiplex PCR; TCRdb holds only in-frame clones, not every one. The table shows a few hundred thousand clones, with 50% to 75% occurring only once. This TCR came from a man younger than 40 in good health. This chain uses TRBV20-1 with TRBJ2-1; 8 bases are shared with TRBD1. The sample was memory CD4+ T cells sorted from blood. Subset indicated: CD45RA-negative fraction. CDR3 residues: CSADSGTGQFF. In DNA form, the CDR3 reads TGCAGTGCGGACTCCGGGACAGGGCAGTTCTTC.